This TCR beta chain was sequenced for a study of T cell responses to AZD1222 COVID-19 vaccine. Method: immunoSEQ multiplex PCR; TCRdb's copy keeps in-frame clones and lacks some. The sample shows 130,000 or so clones, approximately 94% of them seen only once. Germline lookup yields CDR1 LGHDT and CDR2 YNNKEL (reference sequence). V lost 2 bases and J 11 bases, leaving 12 bases between the germline ends. The CDR3 spans 12 residues. The sample was peripheral blood, taken on day 0 of AZD1222 vaccination. J is TRBJ1-1 and V is TRBV3-1 (or the pseudogene TRBV3-2); D is ambiguous. The sequence came from an adult in good health. CDR3 bases: TGTGCCAGCAGCCAATCGGGCCAAGGGGCTTTCTTT. It translates to CASSQSGQGAFF.